This TCR beta chain was observed in a study of cytomegalovirus exposure and HLA in healthy donors. The wider study: Sequencing of some 190 million T cells in an earlier analysis found around 120 million unique TCR beta sequences.

The PCR ran on 60 Vbeta and 13 Jbeta primers. Clones were read by immunoSEQ multiplex PCR, and TCRdb kept only the in-frame ones, dropping some. The repertoire consists of 85,000 to 130,000 clones, with almost 80% occurring once and the leading ten covering 5.8%. In the case of this clone: Its antigen is unidentified.

The study, taken as a whole, reports: Researchers reported in a later analysis that a missense DCLRE1C variant was tied to TCR beta V- and J-gene trimming. Some segments of the V type, notably TRBV6-2 and TRBV6-3, were excluded as indistinguishable. Among the sequence variants, a highly shared cluster was likely an artifact of sequencing.

Germline lookup yields CDR1 MNHNS and CDR2 SASEGT. The CDR3 sequence is 12 residues long. Trimming left V 6 bases short and J 8 bases short, with 13 bases between. This sequence joins TRBV6-1 and TRBJ1-2; tentative D call: TRBD1 (6 bases). This clonotype was obtained from a man in his sixties in good health and CMV-seropositive. Source material: PBMCs. The CDR3 is CASSEQGSGYTF. CDR3 bases: TGTGCCAGCAGCGAACAGGGTTCGGGCTACACCTTC.